The clone carrying this T cell receptor beta chain occurred a few times. V shed 2 bases and J 4 bases; nucleotides not matched to a gene: 5. The CDR3 consists of 14 residues. Germline V gene lookup returns CDR1 DFQATT and CDR2 SNEGSKA (reference sequence). The source of the sample is a study of blood T cells in healthy people across ages. It was 9.5 to 10 milliliters of peripheral blood that were drawn from each donor. Then a second PCR, running roughly 7 to 12 cycles, was carried out with a sample-barcoded 5' primer and a J-beta primer mix. TCRdb redid the calling of the 5' RACE reads with MiXCR, one entry per CDR3 protein. The sample carries 600,000 or so distinct CDR3 sequences, over 20% recorded once.

This chain uses TRBV20-1 with TRBJ2-1; 7 bases agree with TRBD1. The clonotype was recovered from a man between 70 and 80 years old in good health. Sequencing input: blood. The CDR3 DNA reads TGCAGTGCTAGATTTGGGACAGTATACAATGAGCAGTTCTTC. It yields the protein CSARFGTVYNEQFF.